Below, 30 T cell receptor beta chains from the same sample are listed, as sequenced in a study of T-cell memory formation after mild COVID-19. TCRdb fed the 5' RACE reads into MiXCR, producing one record per CDR3 protein. Of roughly 310,000 distinct CDR3 sequences in the sample, less than 20% were seen once. Sequences were obtained from PBMCs or a T cell subset sorted from them (not recorded which). The receptors were gathered from a man between 18 and 29 years old who had mild COVID-19 (a few samples of this study predate the infection). Cell type and time point are not known.

In this sample, this clonotype turned up many times. The chain carries TRBV4-3 and TRBJ1-1; D gene uncertain. Looked up from germline, CDR1 is LGHNA and CDR2 is YSLEER. Trimming stripped 3 bases from V and 6 bases from J, with 8 bases between. The CDR3 is 12 residues long. CDR3 region: CASSQAGAEAFF. For the CDR3, the DNA is TGCGCCAGCAGCCAGGCAGGAGCTGAAGCTTTCTTT.

This clonotype has a handful of counts. This chain connects TRBV9 to TRBJ2-1; 7 bases line up with TRBD1. Trimming took 3 bases from V and 2 from J; bases not matched to a gene: 5. The CDR3 has 15 residues. Germline values: CDR1 SGDLS, CDR2 YYNGEE. CDR3 protein: CASSARDRTYNEQFF. Written as DNA, the CDR3 is TGTGCCAGCAGCGCCCGGGACAGAACCTACAATGAGCAGTTCTTC.

This clonotype showed up many times. The J gene is TRBJ2-6, the V gene TRBV4-3; D gene unclear. Trimming removed 0 bases from V and 0 bases from J, with 12 bases in between. The germline CDR1 and CDR2 sequences are LGHNA and YSLEER. There are 18 residues in the CDR3. CDR3 loop: CASSQDRAFGSGANVLTF. The CDR3 DNA follows: TGCGCCAGCAGCCAAGATCGTGCATTCGGCTCTGGGGCCAACGTCCTGACTTTC.

This chain joins TRBV7-4 and TRBJ1-4; D call uncertain. Looked up from germline, CDR1 is SGHVT and CDR2 is SQSDAQ. V dropped 5 bases and J dropped 4 bases, with 14 bases sitting between them. The CDR3 totals 15 residues. CDR3 sequence reads: CASSQRRPINEKLFF. The CDR3 DNA is TGTGCCAGCAGCCAACGACGCCCTATTAATGAAAAACTGTTTTTT.

The rearrangement joins TRBV18 to TRBJ2-7; a possible D gene is TRBD1 (5 bases). The germline V gene encodes CDR1 KGHSH and CDR2 LQKENI. This CDR3 is built from 13 residues. Trimming took 3 bases from V and 3 from J, leaving 9 bases between them. The chain's CDR3 is CASSPVTDYEQYV. DNA for the CDR3: TGTGCCAGCTCACCCGTGACAGACTACGAGCAGTACGTC.

The J gene is TRBJ1-2, the V gene TRBV2, with D perhaps TRBD1 (5 bases). Trimming pared 3 bases from V and 1 base from J, leaving 15 bases between. Germline CDR1 and CDR2: SNHLY and FYNNEI. CDR3 length: 16 residues. The CDR3 here is CASSERLGRSNYGYTF. The CDR3 DNA reads TGTGCCAGCAGTGAGCGATTGGGACGGAGTAACTATGGCTACACCTTC.

In its sample, this clonotype was seen once. Mismatch with germline at one junction end may stem from a read error. The rearrangement joins TRBV9 to TRBJ2-1, with TRBD1 matching over 10 bases. The CDR3 contains 11 residues. Germline V CDR1 and CDR2: SGDLS, YYNGEE. The CDR3, as DNA: TGTGCCAGCAGCGCCGGGACAGGGGAGGTCTTC. This sequence encodes CASSAGTGEVF.

This sequence joins TRBV4-3 and TRBJ2-2, with no clear D. Germline loops: CDR1 LGHNA, CDR2 YSLEER. V lost 0 bases, J lost 7 bases, and 15 bases lay in between. There are 16 residues in the CDR3. The CDR3 sequence is CASSQDYGGVDGELFF. CDR3 coding DNA: TGCGCCAGCAGCCAAGATTACGGTGGGGTTGACGGGGAGCTGTTTTTT.

This clonotype was found many times. The rearrangement joins TRBV7-8 to TRBJ2-1, with 9 bases matching TRBD2. Germline V gene lookup returns CDR1 SGHVS and CDR2 FQNEAQ. The CDR3 extends over 14 amino acids. V was clipped by 1 base and J by 9 bases; unmatched bases: 4. CDR3 in DNA: TGTGCCAGCAGCTTAGTTAGCGGGGGTAGTGAGCAGTTCTTC. The encoded protein is CASSLVSGGSEQFF.

CDR3 sequence: CSARGPGTDTQYF. The DNA for the CDR3 is TGCAGTGCTAGAGGCCCCGGCACAGATACGCAGTATTTT. The chain employs TRBV20-1 and TRBJ2-3; D is uncertain. Per germline, CDR1 DFQATT and CDR2 SNEGSKA (reference sequence). V lost 1 base and J 1 base, leaving 6 bases between the germline ends. The CDR3 totals 13 residues.

The chain combines TRBV18 with TRBJ1-2; tentative D call: TRBD1 (5 bases). V was pared by 8 bases and J by 1 base, with 20 bases between. The CDR3 is 16 amino acids. Germline V gives CDR1 KGHSH, CDR2 LQKENI. Here the CDR3 DNA reads TGTGCCAGCCAGAGGGAAGGGGACTTCAGTAACTATGGCTACACCTTC. Translation: CASQREGDFSNYGYTF.

The chain recombines TRBV7-9 with TRBJ1-2, with D unresolved. Germline V lookup: CDR1 SEHNR, CDR2 FQNEAQ (reference sequence). The CDR3 runs to 12 residues. V lost 5 bases and J 5 bases, leaving 9 bases between the germline ends. The DNA for the CDR3 is TGTGCCAGCAGCCCCATGGGGTATGGCTACACCTTC. Translated, it gives CASSPMGYGYTF.

A few counts support this clonotype. The chain uses TRBV29-1 and TRBJ1-1; D unclear. Looked up from germline, CDR1 is SQVTM and CDR2 is ANQGSEA. V lost 1 base to trimming and J lost 10 bases, with 10 bases between them. The CDR3 has 11 residues. The DNA for the CDR3 is TGCAGCGTTGAAGGGAGTTTAGGAGCTTTCTTT. This encodes CSVEGSLGAFF.

This clonotype was seen a handful of times. The chain joins TRBV5-6 to TRBJ1-5, with D uncertain. Germline loops: CDR1 SGHDT, CDR2 YYEEEE. Trimming removed 2 bases from V and 2 bases from J, with 8 bases in between. This CDR3 region has 14 residues. This CDR3 is CASSFGIGNQPQHF. CDR3 DNA sequence: TGTGCCAGCAGCTTTGGAATAGGCAATCAGCCCCAGCATTTT.

The chain combines TRBV20-1 with TRBJ2-7, with unresolved D. Trimming pared 6 bases from V and 2 bases from J, leaving 5 bases between. The CDR3 consists of 10 residues. Germline lookup yields CDR1 DFQATT and CDR2 SNEGSKA (reference sequence). The CDR3 loop is CSAMAYEQYV. The CDR3 bases are TGCAGTGCGATGGCCTACGAGCAGTACGTC.

This clonotype came up many times. The genes are TRBV6-2 or TRBV6-3 and TRBJ1-1; no reliable D call. Trimming cost V 6 bases and J 12 bases, with 17 bases left between them. Germline values: CDR1 MNHEY, CDR2 SVGEGT. This CDR3 region has 12 residues. Here the CDR3 reads CASSPALRTTFF. The CDR3, as DNA: TGTGCCAGCAGCCCCGCTCTACGAACGACTTTCTTT.

This clonotype has just one count. The chain carries TRBV6-5 and TRBJ1-2; no firm D call. The V end was cut by 7 bases, the J end by 8 bases, with 14 bases between. CDR1 MNHEY and CDR2 SVGAGI come from the germline V gene. CDR3 length: 12 amino acids. The CDR3, as DNA: TGTGCCAGCATAGCCCTCACGGGGGGCTACACCTTC. Its protein is CASIALTGGYTF.

On this clonotype: One end of the junction fails to match germline, which may point to a read error. V gene TRBV20-1 combines with J gene TRBJ1-6; D is uncertain. The CDR3 runs to 15 residues. CDR1 DFQATT and CDR2 SNEGSKA come from the germline V gene (reference sequence). The CDR3 sequence: CGARWLGRTNSPLHF. CDR3 sequence (DNA): TGCGGTGCTAGATGGTTAGGACGGACTAATTCACCCCTCCACTTT.

J is TRBJ1-1 and V is TRBV6-5, with TRBD1 as a possible D gene (5 bases). The CDR3 contains 12 residues. Germline CDR1 reads MNHEY; CDR2 reads SVGAGI. V lost 2 bases and J 7 bases, leaving 8 bases between the germline ends. The CDR3 DNA sequence: TGTGCCAGCAGTTACCCTCAGGGTGAAGCTTTCTTT. Translated: CASSYPQGEAFF.

The rearrangement links TRBV5-5 to TRBJ1-6; D is unresolved. V lost 0 bases to trimming and J lost 3 bases, with 1 base between them. Germline CDR1 and CDR2: SGHKS and YYEKEE (reference sequence). The CDR3 spans 13 residues. DNA of the CDR3: TGTGCCAGCAGCTTGGTCTATAATTCACCCCTCCACTTT. It encodes CASSLVYNSPLHF.

The CDR3 here is CASSLSSPGQVGNEQFF. The CDR3 DNA follows: TGTGCCAGCAGCCTCAGCAGTCCCGGACAGGTAGGCAATGAGCAGTTCTTC. The gene calls are TRBV7-2 and TRBJ2-1, with 7 positions matching TRBD1. The J segment lost 6 bases and the V segment lost 5 bases, leaving 16 bases of the junction unmatched. This CDR3 is 17 amino acids long. From germline, CDR1 is SGHTA and CDR2 FQGNSA.

The rearrangement joins TRBV9 to TRBJ2-7; a possible D gene is TRBD1 (6 bases). The CDR3 consists of 14 residues. V was shortened by 3 bases and J by 7 bases, with 17 bases between the two germline ends. Germline V lookup: CDR1 SGDLS, CDR2 YYNGEE. The chain's CDR3 is CASSGHRDFVEQYF. The CDR3 DNA is TGTGCCAGCAGCGGTCACAGGGATTTTGTTGAGCAGTACTTC.

This chain links TRBV4-1 with TRBJ2-7; no reliable D call. From germline, CDR1 is MGHRA and CDR2 YSYEKL. V lost 2 bases, J lost 3 bases, and 11 bases lay in between. The CDR3 sequence is 14 residues long. CDR3 sequence (DNA): TGCGCCAGCAGCCAATCCGGCCGAGGCTACGAGCAGTACTTC. Its protein is CASSQSGRGYEQYF.

The chain couples TRBV6-5 to TRBJ1-5, with D unresolved. Germline V gene lookup returns CDR1 MNHEY and CDR2 SVGAGI. The CDR3 contains 11 residues. V dropped 7 bases and J dropped 6 bases, with 7 bases sitting between them. CDR3 nucleotides: TGTGCCAGCACCCTGCGTCAGCCCCAGCATTTT. Protein sequence: CASTLRQPQHF.

This chain connects TRBV28 to TRBJ1-1, with D unresolved. The CDR3 is 14 residues long. The V end was cut by 3 bases, the J end by 4 bases, with 12 bases between. Germline CDR1 is MDHEN and CDR2 is SYDVKM. The DNA of the CDR3 is TGTGCCAGCAGTTTTTCCGGATGGGGCACTGAAGCTTTCTTT. Its protein product is CASSFSGWGTEAFF.

This clonotype appeared a few times. The chain combines TRBV4-2 with TRBJ1-2, with D uncertain. V shed 4 bases and J shed 6 bases, with 15 bases lying between them. This CDR3 spans 14 amino acids. Germline CDR1 is LGHNA and CDR2 is YNFKEQ. The CDR3 loop reads CASSLPRTGDGYTF. The CDR3 nucleotides are TGTGCCAGCAGCCTACCCCGGACGGGAGATGGCTACACCTTC.

The chain uses TRBV5-4 and TRBJ1-1; tentatively, D is TRBD1 (6 bases). This CDR3 has 16 residues. Germline lookup yields CDR1 SGHNT and CDR2 YYREEE (reference sequence). The V gene lost 4 bases and the J gene lost 1 base, with 17 bases spanning the gap. The CDR3 reads CASSRNRDTTNTEAFF. As DNA, the CDR3 is TGTGCCAGCAGCCGGAACCGGGACACCACGAACACTGAAGCTTTCTTT.

V and J are TRBV2 and TRBJ2-7; D remains unclear. Looked up from germline, CDR1 is SNHLY and CDR2 is FYNNEI. This CDR3 spans 12 amino acids. CDR3 loop: CASREVIYEQYV. For the CDR3, the DNA is TGTGCCAGCAGGGAAGTAATATACGAGCAGTACGTC.

The chain is built from TRBV20-1 and TRBJ2-3; 10 nucleotides match TRBD2. The CDR3 sequence is 14 residues long. Germline-derived CDR1 and CDR2 are DFQATT and SNEGSKA (reference sequence). J gave up 5 bases and V 3 bases, and 5 bases lay outside the gene matches. The chain's CDR3 is CSASASGGLDTQYF. The CDR3 DNA follows: TGCAGTGCTAGCGCTAGCGGGGGTTTAGATACGCAGTATTTT.

The gene calls are TRBV4-1 and TRBJ2-5; the D gene is possibly TRBD2 (7 bases). Per the germline V gene, CDR1 is MGHRA and CDR2 is YSYEKL. The CDR3 sequence is 17 residues long. The V end lost 1 base, the J end lost 1 base, and 16 bases lay between the germline ends. CDR3 in amino acids: CASSQVVGGPTQETQYF. As DNA, the CDR3 is TGCGCCAGCAGCCAAGTGGTCGGGGGGCCAACCCAAGAGACCCAGTACTTC.